This T cell receptor (beta chain) appears in the sequencing data of a study of early T cells in non-severe SARS-CoV-2 infection. Across the study: Whole-blood bulk RNA, unsorted, was sequenced, and chains were unpaired.

Unique molecular identifiers tagged individual cDNA molecules. One entry per CDR3 protein, called by TCRdb with MiXCR from the 5' RACE reads. The sample consists of about 50,000 distinct CDR3 sequences, over 8% of them appearing once. CDR1 is MDHEN, CDR2 SYDVKM, per germline. The ends lost 6 bases at V and 9 bases at J; junction bases unmatched: 6. The CDR3 is 12 residues long. This clonotype was seen a handful of times. The clonotype was recovered from an adult who was a healthcare worker with PCR-confirmed SARS-CoV-2 infection or an uninfected control (not recorded which). Sequencing was performed on whole blood, taken at baseline. V is TRBV28 and J is TRBJ2-7; 9 bases align to TRBD1. CDR3 sequence (DNA): TGTGCCAGCAGCCGGGACAGGGCCGGGCAGTACTTC. Translating it yields CASSRDRAGQYF.